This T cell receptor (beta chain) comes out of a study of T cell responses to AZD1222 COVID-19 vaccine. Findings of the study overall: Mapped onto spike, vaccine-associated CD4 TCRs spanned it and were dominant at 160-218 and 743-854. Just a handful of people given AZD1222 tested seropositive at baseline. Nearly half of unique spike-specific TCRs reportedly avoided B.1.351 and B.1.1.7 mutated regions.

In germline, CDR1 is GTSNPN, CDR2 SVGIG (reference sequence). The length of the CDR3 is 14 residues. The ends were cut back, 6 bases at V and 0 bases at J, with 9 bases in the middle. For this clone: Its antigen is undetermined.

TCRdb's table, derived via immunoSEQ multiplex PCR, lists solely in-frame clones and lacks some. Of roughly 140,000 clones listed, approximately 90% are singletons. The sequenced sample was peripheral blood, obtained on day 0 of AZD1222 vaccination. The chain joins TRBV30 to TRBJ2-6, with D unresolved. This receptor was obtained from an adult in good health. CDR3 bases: TGTGCCTGCGTGGCCGTCTCTGGGGCCAACGTCCTGACTTTC. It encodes CACVAVSGANVLTF.